Shown below are 13 T cell receptor beta chains from a single sample sequenced in a study of blood T cells in healthy people across ages. Primed by a sample-barcoded 5' primer and a J-beta primer mix, a second PCR proceeded for 7 to 11 cycles. TCRdb used MiXCR to reprocess the 5' RACE reads, holding one entry per CDR3 protein. The data contain roughly 1,300,000 distinct CDR3 sequences, around 59% of them singletons. The specimen was blood. Source of these receptors: a man between 18 and 29 years old in good health.

V usage is TRBV4-1 and J usage is TRBJ2-7; tentative D call: TRBD2 (6 bases). From germline, CDR1 is MGHRA and CDR2 YSYEKL. The V and J ends lost 4 bases and 3 bases respectively, with 10 bases between them. The CDR3 has 13 amino acids. The CDR3 DNA sequence: TGCGCCAGCAGCCGGAGGGTAGGCTACGAGCAGTACTTC. Its translation is CASSRRVGYEQYF.

This chain connects TRBV6-5 to TRBJ1-1; 7 bases line up with TRBD1. Germline CDR1 is MNHEY and CDR2 is SVGAGI. There are 13 residues in the CDR3. V was pared by 4 bases and J by 6 bases, with 5 bases of the junction left unmatched. DNA of the CDR3: TGTGCCAGCAGTTCATTCCAGGGGGCTGAAGCTTTCTTT. Translating gives CASSSFQGAEAFF.

This clonotype was observed a single time. The chain uses TRBV20-1 and TRBJ2-3; TRBD2 is a possible D gene (7 bases). Per the germline V gene, CDR1 is DFQATT and CDR2 is SNEGSKA (reference sequence). V lost 7 bases and J 2 bases, leaving 13 bases between the germline ends. This CDR3 contains 13 residues. CDR3 sequence reads: CSEGGGPTDTQYF. The CDR3 DNA sequence: TGCAGTGAGGGGGGGGGCCCCACAGATACGCAGTATTTT.

This sequence joins TRBV4-1 and TRBJ2-3, with D tentatively TRBD1 (5 bases). V gave up 3 bases and J gave up 5 bases, with 12 bases separating them. Germline assignment: CDR1 MGHRA and CDR2 YSYEKL. The CDR3 covers 14 residues. CDR3 protein: CASSHQGNRDTQYF. The CDR3 nucleotides read TGCGCCAGCAGCCACCAGGGTAATCGAGATACGCAGTATTTT.

Points on this clonotype: One junction end disagrees with the germline gene, perhaps due to a read error. The chain recombines TRBV28 with TRBJ2-3, with D maybe TRBD1 (5 bases). This CDR3 has 16 residues. The germline CDR1 and CDR2 sequences are MDHEN and SYDVKM. The CDR3 nucleotides read TGTGCCAGCAGTCTCCGCCCTGGCCAGGGTCCAGAGACGCAGTATTTT. Its protein product is CASSLRPGQGPETQYF.

The V and J genes are TRBV29-1 and TRBJ2-5; the D gene is possibly TRBD2 (6 bases). V was shortened by 8 bases and J by 5 bases, with 9 bases between the two germline ends. CDR1 is SQVTM and CDR2 is ANQGSEA in the germline V gene. This CDR3 has 10 amino acids. As DNA, the CDR3 is TGCAGCACCGGAGGGGAGACCCAGTACTTC. Protein: CSTGGETQYF. Using reference TRBV29-1 and TRBJ2-5 for the parts outside the CDR3, the full variable domain is SAVISQKPSRDICQRGTSLTIQCQVDSQVTMMFWYRQQPGQSLTLIATANQGSEATYESGFVIDKFPISRPNLTFSTLTVSNMSPEDSSIYLCSTGGETQYFGPGTRLLVL.

As for this clonotype: The junction differs from germline at one of its ends, possibly a read error. This chain links TRBV7-2 with TRBJ2-3; D is unclear. Germline CDR1 is SGHTA and CDR2 is FQGNSA. CDR3 size: 12 residues. This chain's CDR3 is CASSLTSDTQYF. CDR3 bases: TGCGCCAGCAGCCTAACGAGTGATACGCAGTATTTT.

The chain couples TRBV30 to TRBJ2-1, with TRBD2 matching 8 bases. The CDR3 totals 13 residues. V lost 3 bases, J lost 10 bases, and 8 bases stayed unmatched. Germline CDR1 and CDR2: GTSNPN and SVGIG (reference sequence). CDR3 sequence (DNA): TGTGCCTGGAGGGGCGGAGCGGGAGACGAGCAGTTCTTC. As protein: CAWRGGAGDEQFF.

V is TRBV29-1 and J is TRBJ2-3, with D tentatively TRBD1 or TRBD2 (5 bases each). Trimming stripped 4 bases from V and 2 bases from J, with 16 bases between. CDR3 length equals 15 residues. The germline V gene encodes CDR1 SQVTM and CDR2 ANQGSEA. CDR3 nucleotides: TGCAGCGTTGTTGGAGGTCTGGGGGACACAGATACGCAGTATTTT. It translates to CSVVGGLGDTDTQYF.

The chain combines TRBV4-3 with TRBJ2-7, with D perhaps TRBD1 or TRBD2 (6 bases each). The germline V and J ends were trimmed by 2 bases and 3 bases, with 14 bases remaining between them. There are 15 residues in the CDR3. Germline V gives CDR1 LGHNA, CDR2 YSLEER. The CDR3 DNA is TGCGCCAGCAGCCAAATAGGGGGGAAAGTCTACGAGCAGTACTTC. Translating gives CASSQIGGKVYEQYF.

The count of this clonotype is one. The chain uses TRBV5-4 and TRBJ2-5; no firm D call. The J call is uncertain, as TRBJ2-7 better fits the DNA end. Germline CDR1 reads SGHNT; CDR2 reads YYREEE (reference sequence). The CDR3 runs to 14 residues. The CDR3 loop reads CASSLNPAASEQYF. DNA for the CDR3: TGTGCCAGCAGCCTTAACCCGGCGGCAAGCGAGCAGTACTTC.

The chain uses TRBV10-3 and TRBJ1-6; D gene ambiguous. CDR1 ENHRY and CDR2 SYGVKD come from the germline V gene. Trimming took off 6 bases at V and 5 bases at J, with 14 bases between the two ends. CDR3 size: 15 residues. The CDR3 coding sequence is TGTGCCATCAGCCCCAACAGTGGGGATAATTCACCCCTCCACTTT. This codes for CAISPNSGDNSPLHF.

The V call is TRBV6-1, the J call TRBJ1-1; perhaps TRBD1 as D (6 bases). V lost 2 bases, J lost 0 bases, and 16 bases lay in between. Per germline, CDR1 MNHNS and CDR2 SASEGT. The CDR3 runs to 17 residues. The CDR3: CASSEWVASGVNTEAFF. The CDR3 region has the DNA TGTGCCAGCAGTGAATGGGTAGCGTCAGGGGTGAACACTGAAGCTTTCTTT.